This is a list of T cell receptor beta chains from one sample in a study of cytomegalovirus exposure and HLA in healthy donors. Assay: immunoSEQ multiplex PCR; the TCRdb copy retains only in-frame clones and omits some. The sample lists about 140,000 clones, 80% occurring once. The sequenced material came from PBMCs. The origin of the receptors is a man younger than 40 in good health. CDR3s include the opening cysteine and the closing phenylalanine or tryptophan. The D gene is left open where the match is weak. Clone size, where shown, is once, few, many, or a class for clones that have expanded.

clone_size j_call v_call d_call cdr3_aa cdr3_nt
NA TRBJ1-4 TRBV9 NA CASSAPGGGFGEKLFF TGTGCCAGCAGCGCACCTGGGGGGGGCTTTGGTGAAAAACTGTTTTTT
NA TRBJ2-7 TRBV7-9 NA CSSSLGGGILAAYF TGTTCCAGCAGCTTAGGGGGAGGGATACTAGCTGCCTACTTC
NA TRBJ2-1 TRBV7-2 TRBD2 CASSLWSGGSNEQFF TGTGCCAGCAGCTTATGGTCGGGAGGGTCCAATGAGCAGTTCTTC
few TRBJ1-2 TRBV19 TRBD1 CASSIAGTVYGYTF TGTGCCAGTAGTATAGCCGGGACAGTCTATGGCTACACCTTC
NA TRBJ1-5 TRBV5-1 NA CASSPTGHSNQPQHF TGCGCCAGCAGCCCTACAGGACATAGCAATCAGCCCCAGCATTTT
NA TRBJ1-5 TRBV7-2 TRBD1 CASSGRTGSNQPQHF TGTGCCAGCAGCGGACGGACAGGGAGCAATCAGCCCCAGCATTTT
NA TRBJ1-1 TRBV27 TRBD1 CASSPMPGTANTEAFF TGTGCCAGCAGCCCGATGCCGGGGACAGCGAACACTGAAGCTTTCTTT
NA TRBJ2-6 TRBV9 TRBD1 CASSVGQGRATGANVLTF TGTGCCAGCAGCGTAGGACAGGGAAGGGCAACTGGGGCCAACGTCCTGACTTTC
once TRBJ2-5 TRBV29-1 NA CSVELDSFGTQYF TGCAGCGTTGAGCTAGACAGTTTTGGGACCCAGTACTTC
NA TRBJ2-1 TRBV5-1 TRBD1 CASSQQGARYNEQFF TGCGCCAGCAGCCAACAGGGGGCACGGTACAATGAGCAGTTCTTC
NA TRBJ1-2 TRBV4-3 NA CASSQEQRRYGYTF TGCGCCAGCAGCCAAGAACAGCGGCGCTATGGCTACACCTTC
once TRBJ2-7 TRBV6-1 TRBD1 CASLPRTGKYEQYF TGTGCCAGCCTCCCTCGGACAGGGAAGTACGAGCAGTACTTC
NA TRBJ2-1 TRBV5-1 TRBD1 CASSLDGQGEQFF TGCGCCAGCAGCTTGGATGGACAGGGTGAGCAGTTCTTC
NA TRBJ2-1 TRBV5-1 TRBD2 CASSRALLAGDYNEQFF TGCGCCAGCAGCAGGGCCCTACTAGCGGGAGATTACAATGAGCAGTTCTTC
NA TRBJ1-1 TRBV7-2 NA CASRQGEAFF TGTGCCAGCAGACAGGGTGAAGCTTTCTTT
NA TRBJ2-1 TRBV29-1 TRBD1 CSVAGQGSSSYNEQFF TGCAGCGTTGCCGGACAGGGTTCGAGCTCCTACAATGAGCAGTTCTTC